This TCR beta chain comes out of a study of blood T cell repertoires in COVID-19. This CDR3 contains 12 residues. The germline gives CDR1 MDHEN, CDR2 SYDVKM. V was clipped by 9 bases and J by 9 bases, with 15 bases between them. In the authors' workflow: Reference gene primer amplification yielded estimated nucleated cell counts. Assay: immunoSEQ multiplex PCR; the TCRdb copy retains only in-frame clones and omits some. Clone size and the V and J calls come from that table; the DNA yielded D and trimming. The table has about 140,000 clones, approximately 78% seen once. Sequenced sample: peripheral blood. The chain links TRBV28 to TRBJ1-5, with D perhaps TRBD1 (6 bases). This clonotype was sampled from a woman older than 75 with acute or convalescent COVID-19. In nucleotides, the CDR3 is TGTGCCAGTTTCACAGGGTCTCGGCCCCAGCATTTT. This codes for CASFTGSRPQHF.